The 31 T cell receptor beta chains below were found in one sample sequenced in a study of blood T cell repertoires in COVID-19. Repertoires were generated with immunoSEQ multiplex PCR, while TCRdb's copy carries only in-frame clones and drops some. The sample holds some 200,000 clones; approximately 86% are singletons and the top ten take around 3.5%. Sequenced sample: peripheral blood. These receptors originate from a man aged 65-85 years with acute or convalescent COVID-19.

This chain connects TRBV5-1 to TRBJ1-3; D remains ambiguous. The V end lost 2 bases, the J end lost 0 bases, and 12 bases lay between the germline ends. Germline CDR1 and CDR2: SGHRS and YFSETQ. This CDR3 has 16 amino acids. The CDR3, as DNA: TGCGCCAGCAGCTTCGGGCCCCGGGGCTCTGGAAACACCATATATTTT. It encodes CASSFGPRGSGNTIYF.

This clone appeared a single time. The V call is TRBV5-1, the J call TRBJ2-7, with D perhaps matching TRBD1 (6 bases). V lost 1 base, J lost 5 bases, and 13 bases lay in between. The germline V gene encodes CDR1 SGHRS and CDR2 YFSETQ. There are 14 residues in the CDR3. This CDR3 reads CASSLPQGKDEQYF. Written as DNA, the CDR3 is TGCGCCAGCAGCTTGCCTCAGGGGAAGGACGAGCAGTACTTC.

The J gene is TRBJ1-5, the V gene TRBV9; 7 bases match TRBD1. The CDR3 loop spans 14 amino acids. The ends lost 3 bases at V and 5 bases at J; junction bases unmatched: 5. Germline V gene lookup returns CDR1 SGDLS and CDR2 YYNGEE. As DNA, the CDR3 is TGTGCCAGCAGCGCGGGACAGTCTTATCAGCCCCAGCATTTT. It yields the protein CASSAGQSYQPQHF.

The chain joins TRBV19 to TRBJ1-2; a possible D gene is TRBD1 (5 bases). Per the germline V gene, CDR1 is LNHDA and CDR2 is SQIVND (reference sequence). The CDR3 is 15 amino acids. Trimming cost V 6 bases and J 3 bases, with 17 bases left between them. The DNA of the CDR3 is TGTGCCAGTAGCTTCCCCCTGACAGACTACTATGGCTACACCTTC. Its protein product is CASSFPLTDYYGYTF.

This clone came up once. This sequence joins TRBV7-3 and TRBJ2-1; D might be TRBD2 (6 bases). This CDR3 comprises 15 residues. CDR1 is SGHTA and CDR2 is FQGTGA in the germline V gene. V lost 6 bases to trimming and J lost 6 bases, with 18 bases between them. The CDR3 DNA reads as TGTGCCAGCAGGGTGCCCGGGGGTCCTACCAATGAGCAGTTCTTC. Amino acid sequence: CASRVPGGPTNEQFF. Using reference TRBV7-3 and TRBJ2-1 for the parts outside the CDR3, the full variable domain is GAGVSQTPSNKVTEKGKYVELRCDPISGHTALYWYRQSLGQGPEFLIYFQGTGAADDSGLPNDRFFAVRPEGSVSTLKIQRTERGDSAVYLCASRVPGGPTNEQFFGPGTRLTVL.

This sequence joins TRBV28 and TRBJ1-2, with 7 bases aligning to TRBD1. Germline CDR1 MDHEN, CDR2 SYDVKM. V trimming: 4 bases; J trimming: 4 bases; junction bases outside the gene matches: 3. This CDR3 contains 13 residues. Here the CDR3 reads CASSYRGPYGYTF. CDR3 coding DNA: TGTGCCAGCAGTTACAGGGGCCCCTATGGCTACACCTTC.

The V call is TRBV5-6, the J call TRBJ2-7; tentative D call: TRBD1 (6 bases). Germline CDR1 is SGHDT and CDR2 is YYEEEE. Trimming took 2 bases from V and 2 from J, leaving 8 bases between them. This CDR3 is 13 amino acids long. CDR3 in DNA: TGTGCCAGCAGCTTATACAGGGCCTACGAGCAGTACTTC. It encodes CASSLYRAYEQYF.

The chain has TRBV2 and TRBJ1-2; TRBD1 might be the D (5 bases). Germline V gives CDR1 SNHLY, CDR2 FYNNEI. V shed 7 bases and J shed 4 bases, with 19 bases lying between them. The CDR3 is made up of 15 amino acids. DNA for the CDR3: TGTGCCAGCATTAAAGGAGGGGCGGGTTCCTATGGCTACACCTTC. It yields the protein CASIKGGAGSYGYTF.

V and J are TRBV28 and TRBJ2-3; 7 bases are shared with TRBD1. After removal of 9 bases from V and 0 bases from J, the junction contained 6 bases not matched to a gene. The CDR3 consists of 14 residues. The germline gives CDR1 MDHEN, CDR2 SYDVKM. The CDR3 coding sequence is TGTGCCAGTCCGACAGGGCTTAGCACAGATACGCAGTATTTT. Protein sequence: CASPTGLSTDTQYF.

This chain joins TRBV3-1 (or the pseudogene TRBV3-2) and TRBJ1-2; possible D gene TRBD1, 6 bases. Germline assignment: CDR1 LGHDT and CDR2 YNNKEL (reference sequence). The CDR3 has 14 amino acids. Trimming removed 0 bases from V and 8 bases from J, with 13 bases in between. As DNA, the CDR3 is TGTGCCAGCAGCCAAGAGAGAGACAGGAGGGGCTACACCTTC. This sequence encodes CASSQERDRRGYTF.

The gene calls are TRBV19 and TRBJ2-7; D is ambiguous. The CDR3 covers 13 residues. The V end was cut by 3 bases, the J end by 7 bases, with 13 bases between. Germline-derived CDR1 and CDR2 are LNHDA and SQIVND (reference sequence). Written as DNA, the CDR3 is TGTGCCAGTAGTATTGAGCCTGTAATGGAGCAGTACTTC. Protein: CASSIEPVMEQYF.

This rearrangement joins TRBV2 to TRBJ1-5, with 10 bases aligning to TRBD1. From germline, CDR1 is SNHLY and CDR2 FYNNEI. The V and J ends lost 6 bases and 6 bases, in that order; junction bases with no gene match: 5. The length of the CDR3 is 14 residues. CDR3 sequence reads: CASSGTGEFQPQHF. CDR3 DNA: TGTGCCAGCAGCGGGACAGGGGAGTTTCAGCCCCAGCATTTT.

The sample holds one count of this clone. The chain joins TRBV5-1 to TRBJ1-1, with 9 nucleotides matching TRBD1. V dropped 3 bases and J dropped 3; count of bases not matched to a gene: 3. CDR3 length: 14 amino acids. The germline CDR1 and CDR2 sequences are SGHRS and YFSETQ. CDR3 sequence (DNA): TGCGCCAGCAGCTCGACAGGGGGGGACACTGAAGCTTTCTTT. The encoded protein is CASSSTGGDTEAFF.

This chain joins TRBV7-2 and TRBJ1-1; 8 bases agree with TRBD1. Per the germline V gene, CDR1 is SGHTA and CDR2 is FQGNSA. The CDR3 is made up of 14 amino acids. V was pared by 3 bases and J by 5 bases, with 5 bases of the junction left unmatched. The CDR3: CASSLPTGGTEAFF. The CDR3 bases are TGTGCCAGCAGCTTGCCCACAGGGGGGACTGAAGCTTTCTTT. The variable domain in full, with the rest retrieved from reference TRBV7-2 and TRBJ1-1, is GAGVSQSPSNKVTEKGKDVELRCDPISGHTALYWYRQSLGQGLEFLIYFQGNSAPDKSGLPSDRFSAERTGGSVSTLTIQRTQQEDSAVYLCASSLPTGGTEAFFGQGTRLTVV.

The chain is built from TRBV6-5 and TRBJ1-2, with no clear D. CDR3 length: 13 amino acids. The V gene lost 2 bases and the J gene lost 6 bases, with 10 bases spanning the gap. Per the germline V gene, CDR1 is MNHEY and CDR2 is SVGAGI. The CDR3 nucleotides read TGTGCCAGCAGTTACAGAGGGTGGAATGGCTACACCTTC. This encodes CASSYRGWNGYTF.

V usage is TRBV15 and J usage is TRBJ2-7; no firm D call. Germline CDR1 and CDR2: LNHNV and YYDKDF (reference sequence). V lost 1 base and J lost 6, with 16 bases in between. CDR3 size: 15 residues. The CDR3: CATSRVPVSPSEQYF. CDR3 DNA: TGTGCCACCAGCAGAGTCCCAGTATCACCTAGCGAGCAGTACTTC. Full variable domain (remainder filled in from reference TRBV15 and TRBJ2-7): DAMVIQNPRYQVTQFGKPVTLSCSQTLNHNVMYWYQQKSSQAPKLLFHYYDKDFNNEADTPDNFQSRRPNTSFCFLDIRSPGLGDTAMYLCATSRVPVSPSEQYFGPGTRLTVT.

This clone is a singleton in its sample. This sequence joins TRBV28 and TRBJ1-3; unclear D gene. The V gene lost 5 bases and the J gene lost 9 bases, with 17 bases spanning the gap. The CDR3 has 14 amino acids. Germline V gene lookup returns CDR1 MDHEN and CDR2 SYDVKM. CDR3 nucleotide sequence: TGTGCCAGCAGTGTCCCTACTGTCTCGAGCACCATATATTTT. The encoded protein is CASSVPTVSSTIYF. The full variable domain, its missing parts supplied by reference TRBV28 and TRBJ1-3, is DVKVTQSSRYLVKRTGEKVFLECVQDMDHENMFWYRQDPGLGLRLIYFSYDVKMKEKGDIPEGYSVSREKKERFSLILESASTNQTSMYLCASSVPTVSSTIYFGEGSWLTVV.

The chain joins TRBV6-5 to TRBJ2-7, with 13 bases matching TRBD2. The CDR3 covers 14 residues. After removal of 6 bases from V and 4 bases from J, the junction contained 3 bases not matched to a gene. Germline CDR1 and CDR2: MNHEY and SVGAGI. DNA of the CDR3: TGTGCCAGCAGACTAGCGGGAGGGGGGTACGAGCAGTACTTC. Protein: CASRLAGGGYEQYF.

This rearrangement joins TRBV6-6 to TRBJ1-5, with TRBD1 matching over 9 bases. J gave up 4 bases and V 6 bases, and 7 bases lay outside the gene matches. Germline V CDR1 and CDR2: MNHNY, SVGAGI (reference sequence). The CDR3 spans 15 residues. CDR3 DNA sequence: TGTGCCAGCAGCCAAATGACAGGGGGGAATCAGCCCCAGCATTTT. Residues: CASSQMTGGNQPQHF.

CDR3 protein: CASSPVVDSMNTEAFF. The DNA of the CDR3 is TGTGCCAGCAGCCCCGTGGTTGACAGCATGAACACTGAAGCTTTCTTT. The chain combines TRBV5-6 with TRBJ1-1; tentatively, D is TRBD1 (5 bases). The V gene lost 4 bases and the J gene lost 0 bases, with 16 bases spanning the gap. The CDR3 contains 16 residues. Germline V gives CDR1 SGHDT, CDR2 YYEEEE.

This sequence joins TRBV18 and TRBJ2-5; a possible D gene is TRBD1 (5 bases). There are 13 residues in the CDR3. Germline lookup yields CDR1 KGHSH and CDR2 LQKENI. V lost 4 bases to trimming and J lost 5 bases, with 11 bases between them. The DNA of the CDR3 is TGTGCCAGCTCACGGGGCAGAGGCGAGACCCAGTACTTC. Residues: CASSRGRGETQYF.

V and J are TRBV6-6 and TRBJ1-3; D perhaps matches TRBD1 (6 bases). The CDR3 is 16 amino acids. V lost 4 bases, J lost 4 bases, and 17 bases lay in between. Germline loops: CDR1 MNHNY, CDR2 SVGAGI (reference sequence). CDR3 sequence (DNA): TGTGCCAGCAGTTCGGGACACCCTGGGACAGGAAACACCATATATTTT. Amino acid sequence: CASSSGHPGTGNTIYF.

The chain carries TRBV2 and TRBJ1-2; D uncertain. The germline CDR1 and CDR2 sequences are SNHLY and FYNNEI. Trimming cost V 6 bases and J 5 bases, with 10 bases left between them. CDR3 length equals 12 residues. The CDR3 sequence is CASRTELYGYTF. The CDR3 nucleotides are TGTGCCAGCAGGACTGAATTATATGGCTACACCTTC. The full variable domain, with the rest looked up from reference TRBV2 and TRBJ1-2, is EPEVTQTPSHQVTQMGQEVILRCVPISNHLYFYWYRQILGQKVEFLVSFYNNEISEKSEIFDDQFSVERPDGSNFTLKIRSTKLEDSAMYFCASRTELYGYTFGSGTRLTVV.

The chain joins TRBV5-3 to TRBJ2-3; TRBD1 is a possible D gene (6 bases). TRBV5-3 is classed as an ORF, of uncertain function. V was shortened by 5 bases and J by 8 bases, with 15 bases between the two germline ends. The CDR3 has 13 residues. CDR3 DNA: TGTGCCAGAAGACCCGACAGGTGGGGTACGCAGTATTTT. Its translation is CARRPDRWGTQYF.

This clone was observed once. The gene calls are TRBV6-6 and TRBJ2-1; no firm D call. The V gene's germline CDR1 is MNHNY and CDR2 SVGAGI (reference sequence). The CDR3 runs to 13 residues. Between the trimmed V and J ends, which lost 2 bases and 8 bases, there was a span of 10 bases. CDR3 protein: CASSYNPQYEQFF. CDR3 nucleotides: TGTGCCAGCAGTTACAATCCGCAGTATGAGCAGTTCTTC.

This clone turned up a few times. CDR3 in DNA: TGTGCCAGTACCAGAACAGGTCCTAATGAAAAACTGTTTTTT. Its protein product is CASTRTGPNEKLFF. The chain employs TRBV19 and TRBJ1-4, with a possible D match to TRBD1 (5 bases). The germline V and J ends were trimmed by 7 bases and 3 bases, with 12 bases remaining between them. The V gene's germline CDR1 is LNHDA and CDR2 SQIVND (reference sequence). The CDR3 is 14 residues long.

This chain uses TRBV4-3 with TRBJ2-4; 9 positions agree with TRBD2. This CDR3 is 20 amino acids long. Looked up from germline, CDR1 is LGHNA and CDR2 is YSLEER. With V trimmed by 0 bases and J by 0 bases, 12 bases remained unmatched. The CDR3 nucleotides are TGCGCCAGCAGCCAAGAGAAGTCTAGCGGGGCGGATCTAGCCAAAAACATTCAGTACTTC. It translates to CASSQEKSSGADLAKNIQYF.

This clone came up a few times. The chain recombines TRBV7-8 with TRBJ1-1, with no clear D. The V end lost 5 bases, the J end lost 2 bases, and 9 bases lay between the germline ends. The germline V gene encodes CDR1 SGHVS and CDR2 FQNEAQ. The CDR3 totals 13 residues. The CDR3: CASSPLLNTEAFF. CDR3 sequence (DNA): TGTGCCAGCAGCCCCCTTCTCAACACTGAAGCTTTCTTT.

The CDR3 spells CASSSFGGETEAFF. CDR3 nucleotide sequence: TGTGCCAGCTCCAGTTTCGGGGGGGAGACTGAAGCTTTCTTT. The chain employs TRBV18 and TRBJ1-1, with D perhaps TRBD1 (5 bases). The CDR3 is 14 amino acids. Per germline, CDR1 KGHSH and CDR2 LQKENI. The V gene lost 6 bases and the J gene lost 5 bases, with 16 bases spanning the gap.

The CDR3 reads CASSKGSGTGPQDLGDNEQFF. The CDR3 nucleotides read TGTGCCAGCAGCAAAGGTTCGGGGACAGGTCCCCAGGACCTTGGGGACAATGAGCAGTTCTTC. This rearrangement joins TRBV21-1 to TRBJ2-1; TRBD1 is the table's D call and was not checked against the DNA. TRBV21-1 is given as a pseudogene. This CDR3 has 21 amino acids.

The rearrangement uses TRBV5-1 and TRBJ1-6; TRBD1 is a possible D gene (5 bases). Trimming left V 0 bases short and J 5 bases short, with 9 bases between. Germline-derived CDR1 and CDR2 are SGHRS and YFSETQ. This CDR3 spans 15 amino acids. CDR3: CASSLEGPNNSPLHF. The CDR3 DNA is TGCGCCAGCAGCTTGGAGGGGCCGAATAATTCACCCCTCCACTTT.